Below, one T cell receptor (beta chain) is given with its context. This record comes from a study of control samples from healthy donors and cancer patients. CDR3 length: 13 amino acids. Produced via immunoSEQ multiplex PCR; TCRdb's table is partial and in-frame only. This table has about 140,000 clones, 94% appearing once. The receptor's source is a man aged 40-50 years in good health. The chain joins TRBV21-1 to TRBJ1-2; the table's D call, TRBD1, has no DNA check behind it. TRBV21-1 is a listed pseudogene. What was sequenced was blood. CDR3 DNA sequence: TGTGCCAGCAGCAAAGTGGGACAGCAAGGCTACACCTTC. Protein: CASSKVGQQGYTF.